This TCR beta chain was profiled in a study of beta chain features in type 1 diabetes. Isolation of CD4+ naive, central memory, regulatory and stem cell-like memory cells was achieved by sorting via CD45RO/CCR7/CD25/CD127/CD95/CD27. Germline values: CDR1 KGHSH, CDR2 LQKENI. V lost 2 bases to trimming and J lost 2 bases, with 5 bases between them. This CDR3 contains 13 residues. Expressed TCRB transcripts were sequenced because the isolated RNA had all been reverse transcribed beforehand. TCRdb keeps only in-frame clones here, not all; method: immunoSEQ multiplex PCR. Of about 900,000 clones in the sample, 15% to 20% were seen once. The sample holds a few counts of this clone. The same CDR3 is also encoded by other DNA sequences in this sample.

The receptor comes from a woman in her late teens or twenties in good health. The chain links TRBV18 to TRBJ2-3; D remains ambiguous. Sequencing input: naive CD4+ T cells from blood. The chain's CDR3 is CASSPTPTDTQYF. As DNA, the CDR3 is TGTGCCAGCTCACCAACCCCCACAGATACGCAGTATTTT.